The clone carrying this T cell receptor beta chain was found many times. The antigen is unknown. The record originates from a study of response to subunit inactivated influenza vaccine. Notes on the study in general: The authors offered the suggestion that each seasonal influenza vaccination recruits few new T cells.

In TCRdb, the RT-PCR reads were re-called with MiXCR into one record per CDR3 protein. The table lists roughly 460,000 distinct CDR3 sequences, roughly 9.7% of them singletons. The V and J ends lost 5 bases and 5 bases respectively, with 14 bases between them. Germline CDR1 is SGHAT and CDR2 is FQNNGV. The CDR3 has 14 residues. V gene TRBV11-2 combines with J gene TRBJ2-3; a possible D gene is TRBD1 (7 bases). This TCR was sampled from a man aged 50-59 years who received an inactivated influenza vaccine. The specimen comprised PBMCs from blood, sampled more than 35 days after vaccination. Here the CDR3 reads CASSKRQGGDTQYF. As DNA, the CDR3 is TGTGCCAGCAGCAAGAGACAGGGAGGAGATACGCAGTATTTT.